This T cell receptor (beta chain) was found in a study of OX40 agonist ivuxolimab in advanced cancers. A note on the overall study: Ivuxolimab was an agonistic, fully human IgG2 monoclonal antibody directed against OX40 (CD134), a costimulatory receptor. Intravenous ivuxolimab was administered to patients every 2 weeks at six dose levels: 0.01, 0.1, 0.3, 1.5, 3 and 10 mg/kg. Of the approximately 50 dose-escalation patients, hepatocellular carcinoma was present in 19, melanoma in around 15, renal cell carcinoma in 9 and head and neck cancer in 9. In the dose-escalation cohort, roughly 80% of patients were male, and the mean age was approximately 60 years, with a range of roughly 23 to 85. Patients were allowed to have had prior anti-PD-1, anti-PD-L1 or anti-CTLA-4 therapy, and approximately 40% of the dose-escalation patients had previously received checkpoint inhibitors. Partial responses occurred in three dose-escalation patients, of whom one had hepatocellular carcinoma and two had cutaneous melanoma. Peripheral TCRbeta sequencing aimed to test whether ivuxolimab altered TCR sequence diversity and caused clonal T-cell expansion. The monotherapy dose-escalation portion (N ≈ 52 patients) of the phase I ivuxolimab trial is reported in the paper. What the work shows at the level of the full study, not this receptor alone: Low levels of normalized T-cell clonal expansion were also seen in some patients who did not respond. In the 0.1-3.0 mg/kg groups, partial responders had among the lowest normalized peripheral clonal expansion, particularly in CD8+ T cells. On average, CD8+ T cells showed more expanded clones than CD4+ T cells after ivuxolimab. At doses of 0.1 to 3.0 mg/kg, clonal expansion of both CD4+ and CD8+ blood T cells was observed from baseline to week 6. Antigen specificity was not determined for the clonally expanded peripheral T cells.

To sequence the TCRbeta CDR3 region, genomic DNA was isolated from the sorted cells. The immunoSEQ Assay was used to sequence the TCRbeta CDR3 regions. Entries here come from immuneACCESS through TCRdb and include only in-frame sequences with V and J called. Some clones fail to appear in such tables; in the studies checked, an unresolved V gene covers under half of the shortfall, and the cause of the remainder is unknown. For this sample there are 60,000 or so clones; about 80% appear just once. The ten largest account for approximately 2% of the sample. Details on this clone: Its target antigen remains unknown. The sample holds no much larger clone one base away, and base qualities are not on file.

At the junction V is shortened by 4 bases and J by 15 bases, with 17 bases in between. The germline V gene specifies SGHRS as CDR1 and YFSETQ as CDR2. The CDR3 numbers 12 residues from cysteine through phenylalanine. Left in the record is the CDR3 DNA by itself, 36 bases read in frame from the first base. The trial excluded patients who had a history of autoimmune disease or were on systemic immunosuppression. Peripheral blood for TCR sequencing was drawn from every dose cohort at baseline, at cycle 4 day 1 and at cycle 7 day 1. The samples were taken from a phase I, first-in-human, multicenter, open-label dose-escalation trial of ivuxolimab. Adults with locally advanced or metastatic melanoma, renal cell carcinoma, hepatocellular carcinoma or head and neck squamous cell carcinoma were enrolled in the trial. Before TCR sequencing, CD4+ T cells and CD8+ T cells from peripheral blood were sorted into separate populations.

Recombination linked TRBV5-1 to TRBJ2-4; the D gene is perhaps TRBD1, from 5 matching bases. This specimen was CD4+ or CD8+ T cells sorted from blood, taken in a trial of the OX40 agonist ivuxolimab. The sequence was obtained from an adult with an advanced solid tumor such as melanoma, head and neck, liver or kidney cancer. Read as DNA, the sequence is TGCGCCAGCAGCCTCAACCAAGGGGAATCGTACTTC. This translates into CASSLNQGESYF. The entire variable domain, with the stretches around the CDR3 drawn from the reference TRBV5-1 and TRBJ2-4 proteins, is KAGVTQTPRYLIKTRGQQVTLSCSPISGHRSVSWYQQTPGQGLQFLFEYFSETQRNKGNFPGRFSGRQFSNSRSEMNVSTLELGDSALYLCASSLNQGESYFGAGTRLSVL.